The text below deals with one T cell receptor beta chain. Antigen specificity is unknown. This sample is part of a study of cytomegalovirus exposure and HLA in healthy donors. Study conclusions and caveats: A later analysis showed HLA-associated TCR beta chains outstripping equally common others in clonal expansion. Analyses of presence/absence relied on an assumption of roughly uniform sequencing depth across donors.

With 0 bases clipped from V and 11 bases from J, the junction kept 10 bases outside the gene matches. The CDR3 contains 14 residues. Germline V gene lookup returns CDR1 SGHNT and CDR2 YYREEE (reference sequence). PCR employed 60 Vbeta and 13 Jbeta primers. TCRdb's table, derived via immunoSEQ multiplex PCR, lists solely in-frame clones and lacks some. The table includes roughly 150,000 clones, about 8.9% detected once. The chain carries TRBV5-4 and TRBJ1-1; TRBD1 aligns across 7 bases. The source material was PBMCs. The source of this sequence is a man aged 50 or older in good health and CMV-seronegative. The CDR3 region is CASSLDRGGIRAFF. In nucleotides, the CDR3 is TGTGCCAGCAGCTTGGACAGGGGCGGGATTCGGGCTTTCTTT.